This paragraph reports one T cell receptor beta chain. The clone's antigen remains unknown. Its ends do not fully match the called genes, so a read error is possible. Preparation of the library involved multiplex PCR. Sequencing was carried out with an Illumina HiSeq 2500. TCRbeta libraries were constructed through three rounds of nested PCR with primers (Table S4) according to protocols modified from ARM-PCR. Before sequencing, PCR products of 200-500 bp were excised from the gel and purified with the QIAquick gel extraction kit. As for the original processing: Reads were cleaned using Trimmomatic, were merged into complete CDR3 sequences using FLASH, and were assigned to V(D)J germline segments using MiTCR. Clonal diversity was computed as the inverse Simpson's index with VDJtools. In-frame sequences without a premature stop codon were defined as productive reads. TCRdb's own reprocessing of the public reads used fastp at Q25 and MiXCR and kept productive beta chains. A single entry per CDR3 protein holds the most common genes and DNA from its merged rows. For this entry, the V and J calls and clone size follow TCRdb and not the study's own pipeline. Within this sample are over 100,000 distinct CDR3 sequences, with about 64% of them counted one time only. Roughly 19% of the sample goes to the ten largest clones.

The record originates from a study of tumor and adjacent non-tumor tissue in lung cancer (dated by TCRdb to the late 2010s). Notes on the research overall: Patients with adenocarcinoma (about 12), squamous cell carcinoma (2) and small cell lung cancer (1) were included in the cohort. A total of 95 million to 150 million productive TCRbeta reads were generated by sequencing, corresponding to an average of roughly 4.1 million reads per sample. Bulk TCRbeta repertoires were compared between lung tumor tissue and matched distant non-tumor lung tissue obtained from around 14 lung cancer patients. The 15 enrolled patients, of whom roughly 10 were men and 5 were women, were aged about 30 to 80 years and were diagnosed with TNM stage I to III disease. Some 30 paired specimens, one tumor and one normal lung sample per patient, were profiled by TCRbeta CDR3 sequencing. Study-level results and caveats: Tumor tissue showed significantly greater TCR diversity (inverse Simpson) than normal lung tissue (approximately 430 vs 150, P = 0.0075, Mann-Whitney U test). Peripheral blood was not sequenced, so blood TCRbeta repertoires in these lung cancer patients were not examined. Only around 15 patients were included in the cohort, and the need for larger samples and more detailed clinical data was noted by the authors. The top 100 clones accounted for a significantly larger cumulative portion of the repertoire in normal lung than in tumor tissue. The methods do not name the sequencing platform or mention unique molecular identifiers. Significantly higher TCR diversity was found in younger patients, and higher tumor TCR diversity was associated with shorter overall and disease-free survival.

Bulk unsorted tissue served as the source for RNA extraction, and RNA quality was assessed using a NanoDrop ND-1000 and an Agilent 2100. For the normal lung samples, distant non-tumor tissue was collected more than 3 cm away from the tumor edge. Donors were newly diagnosed lung cancer patients admitted for thoracic surgery in China between August and November 2014, without prior chemotherapy. Anyone who had undergone radiotherapy or chemotherapy before, or who had another cancer at the same time, was left out of the study. Surgical tissue pieces of 1-2 cm3 were preserved in RNAlater solution and stored at -80 °C until use. The cysteine opens and the phenylalanine closes a CDR3 of 15 amino acids. Of the read, only the CDR3 DNA is kept; its 45 bases are in frame from base 1. CDR1 and CDR2 (SGHNT, YENEEA) derive from the germline V gene.

This TCR came from a man aged 55 to 70 with non-small cell lung cancer. The chain was built from TRBV11-3 and TRBJ2-1; the D segment could be TRBD2, given 5 matching bases. Sequenced sample: distant non-tumor lung tissue. At the DNA level, the sequence is TGTACCAGCAGCCCCTCGGGGAGCTCCTACAATGAGCAATTCTTC. Its protein is CTSSPSGSSYNEQFF.